The T cell receptor (beta chain) under discussion was sequenced for a study of vaccination and CD4 T cells after COVID-19. This sample's treatment: approximately 9-day PBMC culture with coronavirus spike peptide pools or control peptides (ViraFEST assay). Sequenced with the Oncomine TCR Beta short-read assay was DNA taken from cultured CD4+ T cells. TCRdb re-called the PCR reads through MiXCR, storing one row per CDR3 protein. Of about 14,000 distinct CDR3 sequences detected, around three fifths appear once; the ten largest clones hold 16%. Remarks on this clonotype: Its antigen is unknown.

Sequenced material: CD4+ T cells from blood, cultured in vitro. This receptor was identified in a human donor who had recovered from COVID-19.

The CDR3 loop is CASSSTRQARGPGELFF. In nucleotides, the CDR3 is TGTGCCAGCAGTTCGACCCGACAGGCACGGGGACCCGGGGAGCTGTTTTTT. V is TRBV28 and J is TRBJ2-2; tentative D call: TRBD1 (6 bases). This CDR3 contains 17 residues. Germline V lookup: CDR1 MDHEN, CDR2 SYDVKM. Trimming took 4 bases from V and 6 from J, leaving 21 bases between them.